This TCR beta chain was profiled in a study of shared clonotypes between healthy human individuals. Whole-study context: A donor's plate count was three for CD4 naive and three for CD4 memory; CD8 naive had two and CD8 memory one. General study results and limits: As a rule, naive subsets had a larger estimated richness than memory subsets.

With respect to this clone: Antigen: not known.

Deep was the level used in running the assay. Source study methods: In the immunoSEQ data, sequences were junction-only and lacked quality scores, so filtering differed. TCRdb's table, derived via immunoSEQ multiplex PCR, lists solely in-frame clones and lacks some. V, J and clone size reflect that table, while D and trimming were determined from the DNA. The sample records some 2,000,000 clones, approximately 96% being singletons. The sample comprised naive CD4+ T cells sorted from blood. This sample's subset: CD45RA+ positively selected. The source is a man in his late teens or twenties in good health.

The CDR3 sequence: CASGAQNQPQHF. As DNA, the CDR3 is TGTGCCAGCGGGGCGCAAAATCAGCCCCAGCATTTT. The chain has TRBV28 and TRBJ1-5; D possibly corresponds to TRBD1 (5 bases). The CDR3 runs 12 residues. V was pared by 8 bases and J by 4 bases, with 9 bases between. Germline lookup yields CDR1 MDHEN and CDR2 SYDVKM.